This TCR beta chain stems from a study of T cells expressing NK-cell markers. About the research overall: Sorted CD3+CD56+NKG2C+, CD3+CD56+NKG2C- and CD3+CD56-NKG2C+ T cells supplied TCR beta repertoires.

With respect to this clonotype: Its antigen is undetermined.

UMIs were included in TCR beta cDNA generated by 5'RACE template switching. Reprocessing the 5' RACE reads, TCRdb reports a single entry for every CDR3 protein and omits DNA. In total, the table holds about 160,000 distinct CDR3 sequences. Points from the study as a whole: Dominant NKG2C+ clonotypes accounted for 1.0-7.0% of CD8+ T cells in 5 to 7 donors.

Germline V gives CDR1 MGHDK, CDR2 SYGVNS. This CDR3 is 14 amino acids long. The V gene is TRBV25-1, the J gene TRBJ1-2; as DNA is missing, the TRBD1 call by TCRdb cannot be tested. Input material: blood T cells: a sorted CD56 or NKG2C T cell subset, CD4+ or CD8+ T cells, or bulk PBMC T cells (not recorded which). This TCR derives from a woman aged 18-70 years in good health. The CDR3 loop is CASSDPAGLYGYTF.